The next 15 T cell receptor beta chains were all read from a single sample in a study of blood T cell repertoires in COVID-19. The method was immunoSEQ multiplex PCR; TCRdb's version includes in-frame clones alone and lacks a portion of them. Of around 40,000 clones listed, 60% to 85% are singletons. Sequencing used peripheral blood. These receptor sequences come from a man between 65 and 80 years old with acute or convalescent COVID-19.

This clone has a single count. One junction end disagrees with the germline gene, perhaps due to a read error. The V gene is TRBV7-7, the J gene TRBJ1-4; 8 bases fit TRBD1. Germline V lookup: CDR1 SSHAT, CDR2 FNYEAQ (reference sequence). The length of the CDR3 is 13 residues. CDR3: CASSLGDREKLFF. DNA of the CDR3: TGTGCTAGCAGCTTAGGGGACAGGGAAAAACTGTTTTTT.

The chain joins TRBV5-1 to TRBJ2-1; 13 nucleotides agree with TRBD2. Losses at the gene ends were 3 bases for V and 7 bases for J; bases not matched to a gene: 4. The CDR3 has 15 amino acids. Germline-derived CDR1 and CDR2 are SGHRS and YFSETQ. The CDR3 DNA reads as TGCGCCAGCAGCTCACGGACTAGCGGGAGTAATGAGCAGTTCTTC. This sequence encodes CASSSRTSGSNEQFF.

V is TRBV6-4 and J is TRBJ1-2, with D unresolved. V was clipped by 5 bases and J by 6 bases, with 19 bases between them. Germline assignment: CDR1 MRHNA and CDR2 SNTAGT. The CDR3 contains 15 residues. The CDR3 is CASSREREEVHGYTF. The CDR3 nucleotides are TGTGCCAGCAGTCGTGAGAGGGAGGAGGTGCATGGCTACACCTTC.

The J gene is TRBJ1-2, the V gene TRBV28, with D unresolved. From germline, CDR1 is MDHEN and CDR2 SYDVKM. CDR3 length equals 13 residues. Between the trimmed V and J ends, which lost 3 bases and 0 bases, there was a span of 5 bases. CDR3 protein: CASSFSANYGYTF. The DNA for the CDR3 is TGTGCCAGCAGTTTTTCAGCTAACTATGGCTACACCTTC.

In its sample, this clone was seen a few times. The chain carries TRBV4-1 and TRBJ2-4; 7 nucleotides align to TRBD1. Germline loops: CDR1 MGHRA, CDR2 YSYEKL. J was trimmed by 0 bases and V by 2 bases; bases with no gene match: 10. The CDR3 extends over 18 amino acids. CDR3 bases: TGCGCCAGCAGCCAACTCCAGGCAGGGGGATTAGCCAAAAACATTCAGTACTTC. Translating gives CASSQLQAGGLAKNIQYF.

The rearrangement links TRBV4-1 to TRBJ2-3; 7 bases align to TRBD2. The CDR3 consists of 15 residues. Per the germline V gene, CDR1 is MGHRA and CDR2 is YSYEKL. V shed 3 bases and J 4 bases; nucleotides not matched to a gene: 7. In nucleotides, the CDR3 is TGCGCCAGCAGCCACGAGAGCGGGACGTCAGATACGCAGTATTTT. Translating gives CASSHESGTSDTQYF.

This clone was found once. The gene calls are TRBV5-1 and TRBJ2-7, with D hard to call. The CDR3 has 15 residues. Trimming shortened V by 1 base and J by 3 bases, and 14 bases separated the two germline ends. Looked up from germline, CDR1 is SGHRS and CDR2 is YFSETQ. CDR3 sequence: CASSLSAGSFYEQYF. The CDR3 DNA follows: TGCGCCAGCAGCTTGTCTGCAGGCTCATTCTACGAGCAGTACTTC.

The chain recombines TRBV5-6 with TRBJ1-2; 8 bases map to TRBD1. The length of the CDR3 is 16 residues. Losses at the gene ends were 4 bases for V and 3 bases for J; bases not matched to a gene: 11. CDR1 and CDR2 from the germline V gene are SGHDT and YYEEEE. CDR3 loop: CASSRARQGSYYGYTF. CDR3 DNA: TGTGCCAGCAGCCGAGCCAGACAGGGGTCCTACTATGGCTACACCTTC.

The V call is TRBV27, the J call TRBJ2-3; 8 bases are a match to TRBD1. Germline trimming cut 4 bases from V and 5 bases from J; bases unmatched to any gene: 8. The CDR3 has 15 residues. The germline gives CDR1 MNHEY, CDR2 SMNVEV (reference sequence). The CDR3 here is CASSSRTGLGDTQYF. The CDR3 bases are TGTGCCAGCAGTTCCCGGACAGGGCTGGGAGATACGCAGTATTTT.

The chain couples TRBV28 to TRBJ1-1; 8 nucleotides line up with TRBD1. Germline trimming cut 0 bases from V and 3 bases from J; bases unmatched to any gene: 0. The length of the CDR3 is 14 residues. Germline V CDR1 and CDR2: MDHEN, SYDVKM. In DNA, the CDR3 is TGTGCCAGCAGTTTATGGACAGGGGACACTGAAGCTTTCTTT. Its protein product is CASSLWTGDTEAFF.

The rearrangement links TRBV6-6 to TRBJ2-1; tentative D call: TRBD1 (6 bases). The germline V gene encodes CDR1 MNHNY and CDR2 SVGAGI (reference sequence). This CDR3 has 14 residues. V was pared by 4 bases and J by 5 bases, with 12 bases between. CDR3 region: CASSSRDINNEQFF. The CDR3, as DNA: TGTGCCAGCAGTTCCCGGGACATAAACAATGAGCAGTTCTTC.

This chain uses TRBV7-9 with TRBJ1-5; D possibly corresponds to TRBD1 (5 bases). The CDR3 length is 14 residues. The germline gives CDR1 SEHNR, CDR2 FQNEAQ (reference sequence). V lost 1 base and J lost 6, with 10 bases in between. The CDR3 sequence is CASSLGQGGQPQHF. In nucleotides, the CDR3 is TGTGCCAGCAGCTTAGGGCAGGGTGGTCAGCCCCAGCATTTT.

The chain uses TRBV27 and TRBJ2-7; possibly TRBD1 for D (6 bases). There are 15 residues in the CDR3. Germline values: CDR1 MNHEY, CDR2 SMNVEV (reference sequence). Trimming took off 3 bases at V and 0 bases at J, with 12 bases between the two ends. CDR3 loop: CASSFRDMSSYEQYF. The DNA for the CDR3 is TGTGCCAGCAGTTTCCGGGACATGAGCTCCTACGAGCAGTACTTC.

The rearrangement uses TRBV11-2 and TRBJ1-6, with D perhaps matching TRBD1 (5 bases). The CDR3 totals 13 residues. Between the trimmed V and J ends, which lost 5 bases and 6 bases, there was a span of 8 bases. CDR1 SGHAT and CDR2 FQNNGV come from the germline V gene. CDR3 nucleotides: TGTGCCAGCAGCGCGCAGGGTAATTCACCCCTCCACTTT. Translation: CASSAQGNSPLHF.

This chain links TRBV7-8 with TRBJ1-2, with D possibly matching TRBD1 (6 bases). Germline V gene data show CDR1 as SGHVS and CDR2 as FQNEAQ. CDR3 size: 13 residues. V was trimmed by 0 bases and J by 4 bases, leaving 6 bases between them. The CDR3 bases are TGTGCCAGCAGCTTAGCGACAGGCTATGGCTACACCTTC. Translated, it gives CASSLATGYGYTF.